This TCR beta chain was captured in a study of yellow fever vaccine responses in identical twins. Study outcomes and limitations: Reportedly, twins' vaccine T cell responses looked partly convergent and partly personalized.

Notes on this clonotype: Its target is not known.

This CDR3 is 14 amino acids long. Trimming took 4 bases from V and 2 from J, leaving 11 bases between them. The germline CDR1 and CDR2 sequences are SQVTM and ANQGSEA. In TCRdb, the RT-PCR reads were re-called with MiXCR into one record per CDR3 protein. The repertoire holds some 16,000 distinct CDR3 sequences, with about four fifths as singletons. This clonotype was obtained from a woman younger than 30 who received the yellow fever vaccine. Source: T cells from blood (PBMCs), unsorted or a sorted subset (not recorded which), taken before or after yellow fever vaccination (not recorded which). The V and J genes are TRBV29-1 and TRBJ2-2; perhaps TRBD2 as D (6 bases). CDR3 protein: CSVVAGTNTGELFF. CDR3 DNA: TGCAGCGTTGTGGCAGGGACTAACACCGGGGAGCTGTTTTTT.